Sequencing of this T cell receptor beta chain was carried out in a study of shared clonotypes between healthy human individuals. Overall study context: Three CD4 naive, three CD4 memory, two CD8 naive and one CD8 memory plate were used per donor.

Whole-study results and caveats: Sequencing depth was expected to affect clonotype sharing among donors.

In regard to this clone: Its cognate antigen is unknown. Other DNA variants within this sample encode the same CDR3.

The CDR3 extends over 15 amino acids. V lost 0 bases to trimming and J lost 4 bases; unmatched junction nucleotides: 3. The germline gives CDR1 SGHDT, CDR2 YYEEEE. The naive CD8 subset, CD45RO-negative cells positively selected for CCR7, excluded terminally differentiated effector memory CD45RA+ cells. Sorted-subset replicate PCR reactions were performed with about 200 ng DNA, corresponding to roughly 31,000 T cell genomes. Some clones are missing from TCRdb's copy, which holds only in-frame ones; the method was immunoSEQ multiplex PCR. The sample consists of around 2,100,000 clones, about 95% of them appearing once.

The sample was naive CD8+ T cells sorted from blood. V and J are TRBV5-6 and TRBJ2-7; 11 bases agree with TRBD1. This sequence was found in a man aged 18 to 29 in good health. The CDR3 nucleotides are TGTGCCAGCAGCTTGGCCGGGACAGGGGGGTACGAGCAGTACTTC. This gives the protein CASSLAGTGGYEQYF.